The sample holds many counts of the clone carrying this T cell receptor (beta chain). Its specificity is not known. The sample originates from a study of T cell repertoires in cytomegalovirus infection. Findings of the study overall: Clonotype analysis showed dominance of the ex vivo response by HLA-C-restricted CMV-specific TCR beta clonotypes.

In TCRdb, the reads were re-called with MiXCR into one record per CDR3 protein. The sample has more than 500,000 distinct CDR3 sequences, approximately 16% seen once. Sequencing input: CD8+ T cells from PBMCs. The sequence came from a human donor in good health (CMV status not recorded). Some clones in this sample may be carry-over from other donors' samples.

CDR3 residues: CASSLSPNTLAYNEQFF. DNA for the CDR3: TGTGCCAGCAGTTTATCGCCTAACACGTTAGCCTACAATGAGCAGTTCTTC. The chain uses TRBV27 and TRBJ2-1; D unresolved. The CDR3 has 17 residues. V was cut by 0 bases and J by 2 bases, with 14 bases left in between. CDR1 is MNHEY, CDR2 SMNVEV, per germline (reference sequence).